This T cell receptor beta chain appears in the sequencing data of a study of cytomegalovirus exposure and HLA in healthy donors (dated by TCRdb to about 2017). Looking at the study overall: According to an earlier analysis of around 600 of the donors, about 190 million T cells yielded 90 million to 140 million unique TCR beta sequences and approximately 300 Gb of sequence data. Rather than using new phenotypic data, the later analysis identified candidate immune exposures from TCR beta sequences and from how often those sequences occurred across donors. HLA typing included class I and class II loci at four-digit resolution. Several DR-DQ haplotypes were treated as single units for association and clustering because of strong linkage in the cohort. Genome-wide SNP genotypes for about 65% of the 666 donors were used in a later genetic analysis, which treated that subset as a discovery cohort. The aim of the study was to test whether cataloging public T cell receptors could identify signatures of past pathogen exposure. Donor age, sex, ethnicity and CMV serostatus were collected together with the repertoire data. Using immunosequencing, the study profiled T cell repertoires from approximately 700 subjects and related those repertoires to cytomegalovirus serostatus. Typing coverage differed by locus: A, B, C, DRB1 and DQB1 were typed in roughly 629-640 donors, DQA1 in 500 to 550, DPA1 in 600 to 610, and DPB1 in around 490. The study combined high-throughput TCR immunosequencing, statistical association of individual TCRs with disease status, and machine learning to predict cytomegalovirus infection status. To study patterns of TCR occurrence, a later analysis re-analyzed previously published TCR beta repertoires from several hundred donors and added high-resolution HLA genotyping. Among around 400 genotyped donors of the cohort, an average of about 240,000 unique TCR beta nucleotide sequences was sequenced per donor, of which 15% to 20% were non-productive. Every repertoire in the discovery cohort had been generated on one and the same sequencing platform. In an earlier analysis of around 540 of the donors, high-throughput TCR beta sequencing was used to judge whether each TCR beta V gene segment behaved as functional or pseudogenic. Along with the approximately 670-subject first cohort, a separate validation cohort of around 110 different subjects was used. Roughly 300 gigabases of sequencing data and roughly 80 million unique TCR sequences made up an early release that covered 500 to 650 HLA-typed donors. The genetic ancestry cluster associated with self-reported Caucasian donors included 80% to 90% of the roughly 410 genotyped donors. Study-wide conclusions, independent of this receptor: The sequencing pipeline was judged likely to have produced a cluster of highly shared sequence variants as a technical artifact. Cytomegalovirus status was reported to be diagnosed by the classifier with high specificity and sensitivity in both the original and validation cohorts. For the cohort, immune exposure information was limited to CMV serostatus. An earlier analysis of 587 of the donors showed that most TCR beta V segments appeared in productive rearrangements either about 87% or about 30% of the time, which broadly matched IMGT annotations. In a later analysis, TCR association rates were found to vary across HLA loci, with the most associated TCRs seen for DRB1 alleles and the fewest for HLA-C alleles. Strong co-occurrence of HLA alleles, especially DR and DQ, made assigning TCR associations to individual alleles difficult. In a later analysis, HLA-associated TCR beta chains were found to be more clonally expanded and to have lower generation probabilities than equally common non-associated chains. HLA typing was unavailable for some donors at each locus, so association tests used only the typed subset. A later analysis found that most CMV-associated TCR beta chains appeared HLA-restricted, with HLA associations seemingly driven largely by CMV exposure. According to a later genetic analysis, donors in an Asian-associated ancestry cluster had fewer N-insertions in productive TCRs than the approximately 700-donor mean. Because counts were too low, 15 to 20 rarely observed V segments, including chromosome 9 orphons, were excluded from the earlier analysis of fewer than 650 of the donors. This cohort had only TCR beta chains sequenced, and the lack of alpha or paired-chain data limited which features could be detected. Presence/absence analyses assumed roughly uniform sequencing depth across donors, an assumption that may not hold. A later genetic analysis associated a missense DCLRE1C variant with V-gene and J-gene trimming of TCR beta chains, and an independent cohort replicated the association. Across donors, most TCR sequences were observed very rarely, whereas some public TCRs were present in many individuals. The 87-base-pair reads could not distinguish some IMGT-functional V segments, including TRBV6-2 and TRBV6-3, so those segments were excluded. In vitro tests confirmed that a few of the cytomegalovirus-associated TCR beta chains recognize cytomegalovirus antigens. A later analysis reported that several top co-occurrence clusters appeared linked to parvovirus B19, influenza, CMV and Epstein-Barr virus. At a false discovery rate of 0.05, a later analysis linked under 20,000 TCR beta sequences to specific HLA alleles. A total of about 180 TCR beta chains were listed by the study as associated with cytomegalovirus. The authors suggested that the approach could potentially be generalized to other disease states and immunological phenotypes. A further reported finding was that TCR beta sequences accurately predicted the HLA-A and HLA-B alleles for most subjects in the first cohort. Linkage disequilibrium might explain the correlated functional status among segregating V segments, but an unknown experimental factor could not be excluded.

The cohort comprised around 690 healthy bone marrow donors. At the time of sampling, all cohort members were nominally healthy, though unrecorded immune exposures were likely present. The donor tested CMV seropositive, placing the donor among the 310 or so seropositive members of the cohort. Every donor gave a peripheral blood sample, and the peripheral blood mononuclear cells from that sample were used for TCR beta sequencing. The Qiagen DNeasy Blood Extraction Kit was used to extract genomic DNA from the blood cell samples. The germline V gene sets CDR1 to SGHDT and CDR2 to YYEEEE. The CDR3, cysteine through phenylalanine, is 13 amino acids long. The CDR3 DNA has 39 bases and is translated from base 1. V sheds 2 bases and J sheds 4 bases, leaving 9 bases between their ends. Library construction relied on the immunoSEQ multiplex PCR assay. For the multiplex PCR, a mixture combining 60 forward primers for TCR Vbeta segments and 13 reverse primers for TCR Jbeta segments was used. The CDR3 region of rearranged TCR beta genes was amplified from genomic DNA with a multiplex PCR assay. On the Illumina HiSeq System, the amplified TCR beta libraries were sequenced as 87-base-pair reads. The authors' pipeline ran thus. Across the 600 to 700 repertoires, a later analysis counted some 81 million unique TCR beta chains, about 10 million of which were shared by at least two donors. Raw reads were error-corrected and collapsed into unique sequences with a nearest-neighbor algorithm that merged closely related sequences to remove PCR and sequencing errors. V, D and J gene segments were assigned by aligning CDR3 sequences to IMGT reference sequences. For a sequence to be retained, a match of at least six nucleotides was required to both a V gene segment and a J gene segment. Rearrangements were classified as productive when the CDR3 lacked stop codons and remained in frame with V and J, and all other rearrangements were classified as non-productive. CDR3 was defined by IMGT convention, running from the second conserved V-encoded cysteine to the conserved J-encoded phenylalanine. In an earlier analysis of roughly 610 of the donors, sequences lacking an unambiguous match to a single V gene segment were excluded. An earlier analysis of several hundred of the donors called V segments functional above 56.7% productive rearrangements and segregating when the between-donor standard deviation exceeded 5%. To diagnose cytomegalovirus status from the catalog of TCR beta chain sequences, a statistical classification framework was built. V and J gene assignment, in a later analysis, came from comparing TCR nucleotide sequences with IMGT/GENE-DB human TR gene sequences. A later analysis assigned CDR3 sequences and most-parsimonious VDJ recombination scenarios with the TCRdist pipeline. In a later analysis, each TCR beta chain was defined by its CDR3 amino acid sequence together with its V-gene family, and reads lacking a unique V-gene family were excluded. To address suspected cross-contamination and a sequencing artifact, a later analysis removed approximately 600 highly shared, low-generation-probability nucleotide sequences. In a later analysis, a clonal expansion index was calculated for each public chain from normalized within-repertoire ranks of inferred template counts. In a later analysis, generation probabilities were computed using a VDJ recombination model fitted to out-of-frame rearrangements, and the results were checked against IGoR. A later analysis scored TCR-TCR, TCR-HLA and TCR-CMV co-occurrence with hypergeometric tests, applying a repertoire-size bias correction to TCR pairs. In a later analysis, false discovery rates were estimated by permuting HLA or CMV assignments 20 times. In a later analysis, co-occurring TCRs were grouped using DBSCAN, and TCRdist sequence similarity was added for clustering within HLA-allele-positive subsets. Repertoires with fewer than 30,000 or more than 120,000 public chains, plus five repertoires with anomalous nucleotide sharing, were excluded from co-occurrence clustering. In its TCRdb copy, this immuneACCESS table keeps in-frame sequences only and misses some clones. Where compared with another copy, unresolved V genes explain less than half of these, and the others have no known cause. V, J and clone size were drawn from that table, and D and trimming were deduced from the DNA. The sample yields about 110,000 clones; 74% were counted once. Roughly 2.7% of the sample is in the top ten clones.

As concerns this clone: Its antigen has not been determined. Per-base quality was not reported, and no clone a single base away is much larger than it.

Sequencing was performed on PBMCs. This sequence uses TRBV5-6 and TRBJ1-2, and possibly TRBD1, on 6 matching bases. The TCR comes from a man aged 45-65 years in good health and CMV-seropositive. The sequence in DNA is TGTGCCAGCAGCTTCGGACAGACCTATGGCTACACCTTC. Its protein product is CASSFGQTYGYTF.